This T cell receptor (beta chain) was found in a study of cytomegalovirus exposure and HLA in healthy donors. General study points: Follow-up analysis found HLA locus-dependent TCR association rates, highest for DRB1 and lowest for HLA-C. Association with HLA alleles at 0.05 false discovery rate was found for around 17,000 TCR beta sequences in a later analysis.

A note on this clone: Its target is not known.

13 Jbeta primers and 60 Vbeta primers were used for the PCR. Only in-frame clones appear in the TCRdb table, and some are missing; sequencing was by immunoSEQ multiplex PCR. The listing records approximately 130,000 clones. Healthy bone marrow donors made up the donor group. The V segment lost 0 bases and the J segment 4 bases; nucleotides outside the gene matches: 3. The length of the CDR3 is 13 residues. CDR1 and CDR2 (germline): SQVTM, ANQGSEA. The source material was PBMCs. The TCR comes from a woman aged 55-70 years in good health and CMV-seronegative. The rearrangement links TRBV29-1 to TRBJ2-7; 7 bases map to TRBD1. This CDR3 reads CSVEDWGQYEQYF. CDR3 nucleotides: TGCAGCGTTGAAGATTGGGGACAGTACGAGCAGTACTTC.